A selection of T cell receptor beta chains follows, all from one sample in a study of blood T cell repertoires in COVID-19. Clones were sequenced by immunoSEQ multiplex PCR, and TCRdb holds only the in-frame ones, with some missing. The table lists around 190,000 clones, about 88% of them singletons. Sequencing was performed on peripheral blood. The receptors originated from a woman over 75 with acute or convalescent COVID-19. Both conserved end residues are part of each CDR3. A D gene is named only where the DNA matches it firmly. Clone size, where shown, is once, few, many, or a class for clones that have expanded.

>14|TRBJ1-1|TRBV2|.|.
CASGSGGLNTEAFF
TGTGCCAGCGGTAGTGGGGGGTTAAACACTGAAGCTTTCTTT
>15|TRBJ1-1|TRBV5-1|.|.
CASHASSTGNTEAFF
TGCGCCAGCCATGCTTCCTCGACGGGGAACACTGAAGCTTTCTTT
>18|TRBJ1-1|TRBV7-9|.|TRBD1
CASTDSRQGARMNTEAFF
TGTGCCAGCACCGACTCCAGACAGGGGGCGCGAATGAACACTGAAGCTTTCTTT
>17|TRBJ2-7|TRBV9|.|TRBD2
CASSARAGGSVSYEQYF
TGTGCCAGCAGCGCACGAGCGGGCGGGAGTGTTTCCTACGAGCAGTACTTC
>15|TRBJ2-5|TRBV5-5|.|TRBD2
CASTRLAGEGETQYF
TGTGCCAGCACGCGACTAGCGGGAGAGGGTGAGACCCAGTACTTC
>15|TRBJ1-1|TRBV7-8|.|.
CASSLQGRGNTEAFF
TGTGCCAGCAGCTTACAGGGGAGGGGGAACACTGAAGCTTTCTTT
>16|TRBJ2-3|TRBV11-3|.|.
CASSYGSPGVADTQYF
TGTGCCAGCAGCTACGGGTCCCCGGGAGTGGCAGATACGCAGTATTTT
>13|TRBJ2-7|TRBV6-2/TRBV6-3|.|.
CASSRTKRSEQYF
TGTGCCAGCAGCCGGACAAAACGGAGCGAGCAGTACTTC
>14|TRBJ1-5|TRBV7-2|once|.
CASSPQGSYQPQHF
TGTGCCAGCAGCCCCCAGGGGAGCTATCAGCCCCAGCATTTT
>13|TRBJ2-3|TRBV3-1/TRBV3-2|.|.
CASLNKYTDTQYF
TGTGCCAGCTTAAACAAGTACACAGATACGCAGTATTTT
>15|TRBJ2-3|TRBV6-2/TRBV6-3|.|.
CASSYGAGSTDTQYF
TGTGCCAGCAGTTATGGGGCGGGGAGCACAGATACGCAGTATTTT
>15|TRBJ1-1|TRBV7-2|.|.
CASSLGTVRNAEAFF
TGTGCCAGCAGCTTAGGGACAGTCCGAAACGCTGAAGCTTTCTTT
>14|TRBJ2-5|TRBV15|.|.
CATSRVYSQETQYF
TGTGCCACCAGCAGAGTTTACAGCCAAGAGACCCAGTACTTC
>15|TRBJ1-5|TRBV6-6|.|.
CASSYGGPHNQPQHF
TGTGCCAGCAGTTATGGCGGGCCCCATAATCAGCCCCAGCATTTT
>18|TRBJ2-1|TRBV7-9|.|.
CASSFRGRGGLSYNEQFF
TGTGCCAGCAGCTTTCGTGGAAGAGGGGGTCTATCATACAATGAGCAGTTCTTC
>14|TRBJ2-1|TRBV7-3|.|TRBD2
CASARLAGYNEQFF
TGTGCCAGCGCCCGACTAGCGGGTTACAATGAGCAGTTCTTC
>15|TRBJ2-5|TRBV29-1|.|.
CSVEGGRRVQETQYF
TGCAGCGTTGAAGGGGGGAGGAGGGTCCAAGAGACCCAGTACTTC
>14|TRBJ2-7|TRBV7-8|.|TRBD1
CASSPTGTVYEQYF
TGTGCCAGCAGCCCCACCGGGACAGTCTACGAGCAGTACTTC
>13|TRBJ2-2|TRBV18|.|.
CASSPKNTGELFF
TGTGCCAGCTCACCTAAGAACACCGGGGAGCTGTTTTTT
>17|TRBJ2-5|TRBV6-1|.|TRBD1
CASSEMKQGPRAETQYF
TGTGCCAGCAGTGAGATGAAACAGGGGCCAAGGGCCGAGACCCAGTACTTC
>14|TRBJ1-4|TRBV27|.|.
CASSLEARRDKLFF
TGTGCCAGCAGTTTAGAGGCCAGACGGGATAAACTGTTTTTT
>14|TRBJ1-5|TRBV3-1/TRBV3-2|.|.
CASSHGTPNQPQHF
TGTGCCAGCAGCCATGGGACACCAAATCAGCCCCAGCATTTT
>14|TRBJ1-1|TRBV2|few|.
CASSEETGGTEAFF
TGTGCCAGCAGTGAAGAGACAGGAGGCACTGAAGCTTTCTTT
>15|TRBJ1-2|TRBV6-5|.|TRBD1
CASSYGQGAIHGYTF
TGTGCCAGCAGTTACGGTCAGGGGGCCATCCACGGCTACACCTTC
>11|TRBJ2-3|TRBV6-6|.|.
CASTGGDTQYF
TGTGCCAGCACCGGGGGAGATACGCAGTATTTT
>16|TRBJ1-5|TRBV6-5|.|.
CASSYSGTGANQPQHF
TGTGCCAGCAGTTACTCGGGTACAGGAGCCAATCAGCCCCAGCATTTT
>11|TRBJ2-3|TRBV28|.|.
CASSPLDTQYF
TGTGCCAGCAGCCCTCTAGATACGCAGTATTTT
>15|TRBJ1-5|TRBV7-9|.|.
CASSLGGPGNQPQHF
TGTGCCAGCAGCCTCGGGGGGCCGGGCAATCAGCCCCAGCATTTT
>16|TRBJ1-1|TRBV9|.|.
CASSPKTPGGRAEAFF
TGTGCCAGCAGCCCCAAAACCCCGGGGGGGCGCGCTGAAGCTTTCTTT
>14|TRBJ2-5|TRBV2|.|TRBD1
CASFYRGLVETQYF
TGTGCCAGCTTTTACAGGGGGCTGGTGGAGACCCAGTACTTC
>17|TRBJ1-3|TRBV7-2|.|TRBD1
CASSTRTGEVYGNTIYF
TGTGCCAGCAGCACCCGGACAGGGGAGGTTTATGGAAACACCATATATTTT
>11|TRBJ2-5|TRBV5-1|.|.
CASSLQETQYF
TGCGCCAGCAGCCTGCAAGAGACCCAGTACTTC
>15|TRBJ2-1|TRBV10-3|.|TRBD2
CAISRLAGSYNEQFF
TGTGCCATCAGTCGACTAGCGGGGTCCTACAATGAGCAGTTCTTC
>15|TRBJ2-7|TRBV18|.|TRBD1
CASSPPTGATYEQYF
TGTGCCAGCTCACCACCCACAGGGGCAACCTACGAGCAGTACTTC
>16|TRBJ2-1|TRBV6-1|.|TRBD1
CASSERFGTGINEQFF
TGTGCCAGCAGTGAAAGGTTCGGGACAGGGATCAATGAGCAGTTCTTC